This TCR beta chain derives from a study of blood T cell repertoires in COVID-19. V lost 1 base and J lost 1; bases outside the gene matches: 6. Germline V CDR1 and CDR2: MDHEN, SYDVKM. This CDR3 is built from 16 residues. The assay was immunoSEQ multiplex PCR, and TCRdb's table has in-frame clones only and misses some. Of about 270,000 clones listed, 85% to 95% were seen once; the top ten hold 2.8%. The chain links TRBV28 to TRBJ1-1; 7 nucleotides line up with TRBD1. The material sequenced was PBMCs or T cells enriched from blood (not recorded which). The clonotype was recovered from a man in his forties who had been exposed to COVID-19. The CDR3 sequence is CASSLYGYRGNTEAFF. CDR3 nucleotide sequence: TGTGCCAGCAGTTTATACGGTTACAGGGGGAACACTGAAGCTTTCTTT.